This T cell receptor beta chain was sequenced for a study of blood T cell repertoires in COVID-19. Study information: Acute and convalescent COVID-19 samples came from the United States, Italy and Spain. PBMCs, B-cell-depleted T cells, or T cells provided the cDNA or gDNA that made up the material.

Repertoires were generated with immunoSEQ multiplex PCR, while TCRdb's copy carries only in-frame clones and drops some. The sample has 50,000 to 60,000 clones; roughly four fifths are singletons. Germline-derived CDR1 and CDR2 are MNHEY and SVGAGI. The CDR3 totals 14 residues. V was clipped by 6 bases and J by 1 base, with 10 bases between them. The clonotype comes from a man aged 65-85 years with active COVID-19. The sample was peripheral blood. This chain uses TRBV6-5 with TRBJ1-5; D not resolved. The DNA of the CDR3 is TGTGCCAGCAGCTACGGCAGAAGCAATCAGCCCCAGCATTTT. It codes for CASSYGRSNQPQHF.